One sample yielded the 14 T cell receptor beta chains listed below, sequenced in a study of cytomegalovirus exposure and HLA in healthy donors. The PCR contained 60 Vbeta and 13 Jbeta primers. Profiled with immunoSEQ multiplex PCR; TCRdb holds only in-frame clones, not every one. The sample has tens of thousands of clones; approximately 71% are singletons. Input material: PBMCs. These receptor sequences come from a man aged 40-55 years in good health and CMV-seronegative.

V usage is TRBV2 and J usage is TRBJ1-1, with D perhaps TRBD1 (6 bases). CDR3 length: 14 amino acids. Germline V gene lookup returns CDR1 SNHLY and CDR2 FYNNEI. The V end was cut by 7 bases, the J end by 0 bases, with 12 bases between. This CDR3 is CASNGQHMNTEAFF. The CDR3 DNA follows: TGTGCCAGCAACGGACAGCACATGAACACTGAAGCTTTCTTT.

This rearrangement joins TRBV2 to TRBJ2-7; 7 bases fit TRBD1. The germline V gene encodes CDR1 SNHLY and CDR2 FYNNEI. The CDR3 covers 17 residues. V was clipped by 5 bases and J by 3 bases; unmatched bases: 16. The CDR3 sequence: CASSNENHRDSSYEQYF. CDR3 in DNA: TGTGCCAGCAGTAACGAAAACCACCGGGACAGTAGCTACGAGCAGTACTTC.

CDR3 in DNA: TGTGCCAGCAGTCCCCGGACAGGGAAAAATCAGCCCCAGCATTTT. Amino acids: CASSPRTGKNQPQHF. V usage is TRBV28 and J usage is TRBJ1-5; 8 nucleotides align to TRBD1. This CDR3 has 15 amino acids. V gave up 5 bases and J gave up 4 bases; unmatched junction bases: 7. From germline, CDR1 is MDHEN and CDR2 SYDVKM.

The CDR3 loop reads CASSPRSSTDTQYF. CDR3 in DNA: TGTGCCAGCAGCCCCCGGTCTAGCACAGATACGCAGTATTTT. The chain recombines TRBV9 with TRBJ2-3; D is uncertain. Germline V gene lookup returns CDR1 SGDLS and CDR2 YYNGEE. CDR3 length: 14 residues. V gave up 4 bases and J gave up 0 bases, with 9 bases separating them.

The chain employs TRBV7-8 and TRBJ2-1, with TRBD2 matching over 11 bases. This CDR3 contains 17 residues. J lost 4 bases, V lost 1 base, and 6 bases had no gene match. Germline CDR1 reads SGHVS; CDR2 reads FQNEAQ. CDR3 protein: CASSLGTSGWVYNEQFF. The CDR3 DNA sequence: TGTGCCAGCAGCTTAGGGACTAGCGGGTGGGTGTACAATGAGCAGTTCTTC.

The chain has TRBV13 and TRBJ2-7; unclear D gene. CDR1 and CDR2 from the germline V gene are PRHDT and FYEKMQ (reference sequence). Deletions cut 5 bases from V and 2 bases from J, with 13 bases between. This CDR3 has 14 residues. The CDR3 DNA sequence: TGTGCCAGCAGCATGGGCAGGAAAGCCTACGAGCAGTACTTC. Translation: CASSMGRKAYEQYF.

The chain couples TRBV9 to TRBJ1-4; 7 nucleotides align to TRBD1. Trimming took 3 bases from V and 6 from J; bases not matched to a gene: 5. The germline V gene encodes CDR1 SGDLS and CDR2 YYNGEE. The CDR3 runs 14 residues. CDR3 bases: TGTGCCAGCAGCGCCGGGACAGAAGATGAAAAACTGTTTTTT. It yields the protein CASSAGTEDEKLFF.

The CDR3 bases are TGTGCCAGCAGCACCGGACAGGGGAACAGACAGCCCCAGCATTTT. It is translated as CASSTGQGNRQPQHF. The chain carries TRBV4-2 and TRBJ1-5; 9 bases align to TRBD1. CDR3 length: 15 amino acids. V lost 5 bases to trimming and J lost 7 bases; unmatched junction nucleotides: 9. CDR1 is LGHNA, CDR2 YNFKEQ, per germline.

The rearrangement links TRBV9 to TRBJ2-1; no clear D gene. The CDR3 is 16 amino acids. V was shortened by 0 bases and J by 0 bases, with 10 bases between the two germline ends. Germline V gene data show CDR1 as SGDLS and CDR2 as YYNGEE. CDR3 sequence (DNA): TGTGCCAGCAGCGTAGGTATCTCTAGCTCCTACAATGAGCAGTTCTTC. Amino acid sequence: CASSVGISSSYNEQFF.

V and J are TRBV6-4 and TRBJ2-1, with D perhaps matching TRBD2 (7 bases). CDR1 is MRHNA, CDR2 SNTAGT, per germline. This CDR3 region has 15 residues. V lost 6 bases and J lost 10, with 22 bases in between. DNA for the CDR3: TGTGCCAGCAGCAAAGGGGGGGTGGCCCCTAACGAGCAGTTCTTC. Translated: CASSKGGVAPNEQFF.

This chain connects TRBV7-9 to TRBJ2-3, with 9 positions matching TRBD1. Germline-derived CDR1 and CDR2 are SEHNR and FQNEAQ (reference sequence). V dropped 2 bases and J dropped 1; count of bases not matched to a gene: 1. The CDR3 covers 15 residues. The CDR3 is CASSLRQGGTDTQYF. In DNA, the CDR3 is TGTGCCAGCAGCTTACGACAGGGGGGCACAGATACGCAGTATTTT.

The rearrangement uses TRBV5-1 and TRBJ2-7; D is possibly TRBD1 (6 bases). The CDR3 is 14 residues long. V was clipped by 1 base and J by 3 bases, with 11 bases between them. CDR1 is SGHRS and CDR2 is YFSETQ in the germline V gene. CDR3 bases: TGCGCCAGCAGCTTGCGACAGGTTAACTACGAGCAGTACTTC. It yields the protein CASSLRQVNYEQYF.

This clone was seen a few times. The gene calls are TRBV5-1 and TRBJ1-1; D is perhaps TRBD1 (6 bases). Trimming left V 4 bases short and J 1 base short, with 11 bases between. Germline assignment: CDR1 SGHRS and CDR2 YFSETQ. The CDR3 is made up of 14 amino acids. As DNA, the CDR3 is TGCGCCAGCAGCACATCGGACAGGAACACTGAAGCTTTCTTT. The encoded protein is CASSTSDRNTEAFF.

The chain employs TRBV28 and TRBJ1-1; 7 nucleotides line up with TRBD1. CDR3 length equals 12 residues. The V gene's germline CDR1 is MDHEN and CDR2 SYDVKM. The V segment lost 7 bases and the J segment 9 bases; nucleotides outside the gene matches: 8. CDR3 coding DNA: TGTGCCAGCATTGATTCGACAGGGAAAGCTTTCTTT. Its translation is CASIDSTGKAFF.